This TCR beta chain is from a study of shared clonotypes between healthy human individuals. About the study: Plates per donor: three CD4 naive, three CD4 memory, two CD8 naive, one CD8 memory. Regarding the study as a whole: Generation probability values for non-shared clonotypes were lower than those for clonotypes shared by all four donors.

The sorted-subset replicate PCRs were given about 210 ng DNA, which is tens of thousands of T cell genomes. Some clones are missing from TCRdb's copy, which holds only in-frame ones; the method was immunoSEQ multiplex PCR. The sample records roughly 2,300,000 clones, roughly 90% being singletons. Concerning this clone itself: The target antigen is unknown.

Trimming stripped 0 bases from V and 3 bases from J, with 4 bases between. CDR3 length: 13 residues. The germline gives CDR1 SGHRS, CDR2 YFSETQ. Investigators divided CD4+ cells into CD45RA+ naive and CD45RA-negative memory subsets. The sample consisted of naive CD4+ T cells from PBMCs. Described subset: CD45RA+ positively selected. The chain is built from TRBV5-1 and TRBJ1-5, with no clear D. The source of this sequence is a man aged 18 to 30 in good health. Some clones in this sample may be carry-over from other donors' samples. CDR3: CASSLDANQPQHF. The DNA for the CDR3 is TGCGCCAGCAGCTTGGACGCCAATCAGCCCCAGCATTTT.